One and the same sample provided the 23 T cell receptor beta chains below, sequenced in a study of Ad26.COV2.S vaccination and SARS-CoV-2 variants. Repertoires were generated with immunoSEQ multiplex PCR, while TCRdb's copy carries only in-frame clones and drops some. Of around 400,000 clones in the sample, 83% were seen once. Specified treatment: some 20 received Ad26.COV2.S at low or high dose, single or two shots; roughly 5 received placebo; per-sample allocation not given. After the first vaccine or placebo injection, samples were drawn on day 63. The sequenced sample was peripheral blood, obtained in a trial of Ad26.COV2.S vaccine versus placebo. The receptors originated from a person between 18 and 59 years old who received the Ad26.COV2.S COVID-19 vaccine or a placebo.

This clone is a singleton in its sample. This rearrangement joins TRBV30 to TRBJ1-1, with D unclear. Per germline, CDR1 GTSNPN and CDR2 SVGIG (reference sequence). The CDR3 length is 12 residues. Trimming removed 2 bases from V and 6 bases from J, with 10 bases in between. The CDR3, as DNA: TGTGCCTGGAGTCCTTTCACAGCTGAAGCTTTCTTT. Protein product: CAWSPFTAEAFF.

The rearrangement joins TRBV7-3 to TRBJ2-5; no definite D call. Germline-derived CDR1 and CDR2 are SGHTA and FQGTGA. V lost 0 bases and J 5 bases, leaving 10 bases between the germline ends. The CDR3 contains 14 residues. Written as DNA, the CDR3 is TGTGCCAGCAGCTTAACCGGCGGTCGGGAGACCCAGTACTTC. Its protein is CASSLTGGRETQYF.

This chain uses TRBV2 with TRBJ2-1; 8 nucleotides line up with TRBD2. CDR1 is SNHLY, CDR2 FYNNEI, per germline. The CDR3 is made up of 14 amino acids. V lost 7 bases, J lost 6 bases, and 8 bases stayed unmatched. The DNA for the CDR3 is TGTGCCAGCAATCCCGGGACTAGAGTCAATGAGCAGTTCTTC. This translates into CASNPGTRVNEQFF.

The chain is built from TRBV5-5 and TRBJ2-1, with D possibly TRBD2 on 6 matching bases. This CDR3 contains 14 residues. CDR1 is SGHKS, CDR2 YYEKEE, per germline (reference sequence). V lost 7 bases and J 4 bases, leaving 15 bases between the germline ends. CDR3 residues: CASADGTSYNEQFF. Here the CDR3 DNA reads TGTGCCAGCGCCGACGGGACTTCATACAATGAGCAGTTCTTC.

The V call is TRBV30, the J call TRBJ2-7; 9 bases align to TRBD2. The CDR3 is made up of 14 amino acids. After removal of 0 bases from V and 5 bases from J, the junction contained 5 bases not matched to a gene. In germline, CDR1 is GTSNPN, CDR2 SVGIG (reference sequence). The CDR3 sequence is CAWSVGLAGNEQYF. CDR3 bases: TGTGCCTGGAGTGTCGGGCTAGCGGGAAACGAGCAGTACTTC.

The genes are TRBV5-5 and TRBJ1-6, with D possibly matching TRBD1 (5 bases). Germline CDR1 SGHKS, CDR2 YYEKEE (reference sequence). Trimming cost V 2 bases and J 4 bases, with 10 bases left between them. CDR3 length equals 15 residues. This CDR3 is CASSFGGEYNSPLHF. The CDR3 nucleotides are TGTGCCAGCAGCTTTGGGGGAGAGTATAATTCACCCCTCCACTTT.

The chain links TRBV30 to TRBJ2-7; 9 bases match TRBD2. The CDR3 has 14 residues. V lost 0 bases to trimming and J lost 3 bases; unmatched junction nucleotides: 3. The germline CDR1 and CDR2 sequences are GTSNPN and SVGIG (reference sequence). The CDR3 DNA sequence: TGTGCCTGGAGTGTACTAGCGGGTGGCTACGAGCAGTACTTC. Its translation is CAWSVLAGGYEQYF.

The chain carries TRBV3-1 (or the pseudogene TRBV3-2) and TRBJ1-4; D might be TRBD1 (5 bases). Germline CDR1 reads LGHDT; CDR2 reads YNNKEL (reference sequence). The V end was cut by 1 base, the J end by 10 bases, with 10 bases between. The CDR3 contains 13 residues. This chain's CDR3 is CASSQGGGGKLFF. CDR3 DNA: TGTGCCAGCAGCCAAGGGGGCGGGGGAAAACTGTTTTTT.

The V gene is TRBV12-3 or TRBV12-4, the J gene TRBJ2-7, with TRBD1 matching over 8 bases. The ends lost 5 bases at V and 9 bases at J; junction bases unmatched: 6. The CDR3 length is 12 residues. CDR3 in amino acids: CASSLDRAGQYF. CDR3 DNA: TGTGCCAGCAGTCTGGACAGGGCGGGGCAGTACTTC.

The chain uses TRBV7-6 and TRBJ2-7, with TRBD1 matching 7 bases. This CDR3 spans 13 amino acids. V lost 5 bases to trimming and J lost 6 bases; unmatched junction nucleotides: 7. In germline, CDR1 is SGHVS, CDR2 FNYEAQ. CDR3: CASSNRQGGEQYF. The CDR3 bases are TGTGCCAGCAGCAACCGACAGGGTGGCGAGCAGTACTTC.

The V and J genes are TRBV14 and TRBJ2-3; 9 bases agree with TRBD1. V dropped 0 bases and J dropped 3; count of bases not matched to a gene: 7. The germline CDR1 and CDR2 sequences are SGHDN and FVKESK. This CDR3 is built from 17 residues. CDR3 coding DNA: TGTGCCAGCAGCCAAGATGGGCCGGGACAGGGAACAGATACGCAGTATTTT. This sequence encodes CASSQDGPGQGTDTQYF.

The chain has TRBV9 and TRBJ2-3, with D perhaps TRBD1 (5 bases). The V end lost 2 bases, the J end lost 0 bases, and 7 bases lay between the germline ends. CDR1 is SGDLS, CDR2 YYNGEE, per germline. CDR3 size: 14 residues. The chain's CDR3 is CASSVTASTDTQYF. The CDR3 coding sequence is TGTGCCAGCAGCGTGACAGCTAGCACAGATACGCAGTATTTT.

V gene TRBV6-5 combines with J gene TRBJ1-2, with D unresolved. Per germline, CDR1 MNHEY and CDR2 SVGAGI. V shed 6 bases and J shed 4 bases, with 9 bases lying between them. The CDR3 is made up of 12 amino acids. Written as DNA, the CDR3 is TGTGCCAGCAGCGGCAGAGCCTATGGCTACACCTTC. Its protein product is CASSGRAYGYTF.

Comments on this clone: Other DNA variants within this sample encode the same CDR3. This sequence joins TRBV12-3 or TRBV12-4 and TRBJ2-1; unclear D gene. This CDR3 is 12 amino acids long. V lost 5 bases and J lost 4, with 6 bases in between. The CDR3 region has the DNA TGTGCCAGCAGTCTACCGTACAATGAGCAGTTCTTC. Translating gives CASSLPYNEQFF.

This rearrangement joins TRBV6-6 to TRBJ2-1; 7 bases map to TRBD1. Per the germline V gene, CDR1 is MNHNY and CDR2 is SVGAGI (reference sequence). This CDR3 has 12 amino acids. The J segment lost 11 bases and the V segment lost 10 bases, leaving 11 bases of the junction unmatched. CDR3 loop: CATTQGHNQQFF. The CDR3 DNA reads TGTGCCACCACACAGGGGCATAACCAGCAGTTCTTC.

The gene calls are TRBV10-3 and TRBJ1-6; 7 bases align to TRBD1. The V gene's germline CDR1 is ENHRY and CDR2 SYGVKD. The CDR3 has 13 residues. J was trimmed by 7 bases and V by 9 bases; bases with no gene match: 6. The CDR3 loop is CAMPGTANSPLHF. The CDR3 bases are TGTGCCATGCCAGGGACAGCCAATTCACCCCTCCACTTT.

CDR3 nucleotides: TGTGCCAGCAGTTATGCATCCTCCTACGAGCAGTACTTC. Encoded protein: CASSYASSYEQYF. The chain combines TRBV6-2 or TRBV6-3 with TRBJ2-7; no clear D. The CDR3 contains 13 residues. Germline V gene sequence: CDR1 MNHEY, CDR2 SVGEGT. V lost 3 bases and J lost 0, with 6 bases in between.

The V and J genes are TRBV7-9 and TRBJ1-2, with D unresolved. The CDR3 length is 15 residues. The V gene lost 5 bases and the J gene lost 4 bases, with 17 bases spanning the gap. Germline values: CDR1 SEHNR, CDR2 FQNEAQ (reference sequence). CDR3 protein: CASSPPLGFSYGYTF. The CDR3 DNA sequence: TGTGCCAGCAGCCCACCCCTGGGGTTCAGCTATGGCTACACCTTC.

Only one count was recorded for this clone. The V and J genes are TRBV27 and TRBJ1-2, with D possibly TRBD1 on 6 matching bases. Trimming cost V 6 bases and J 4 bases, with 15 bases left between them. Germline V gene data show CDR1 as MNHEY and CDR2 as SMNVEV (reference sequence). The length of the CDR3 is 14 residues. DNA for the CDR3: TGTGCCAGCAGGGGGACATTTGACAGCTATGGCTACACCTTC. As protein: CASRGTFDSYGYTF.

The chain links TRBV5-1 to TRBJ1-1, with D possibly matching TRBD1 (5 bases). The germline CDR1 and CDR2 sequences are SGHRS and YFSETQ. The germline V and J ends were trimmed by 5 bases and 11 bases, with 13 bases remaining between them. This CDR3 spans 11 amino acids. The CDR3 DNA reads as TGCGCCAGCAGGGGGGAATTGGGTGCTTTCTTT. It codes for CASRGELGAFF.

The chain carries TRBV19 and TRBJ1-3; no definite D call. Deletions cut 5 bases from V and 0 bases from J, with 11 bases between. Germline V CDR1 and CDR2: LNHDA, SQIVND (reference sequence). This CDR3 is 15 amino acids long. CDR3 coding DNA: TGTGCCAGTAGTTTCGACGGAGACTCTGGAAACACCATATATTTT. Translation: CASSFDGDSGNTIYF.

V is TRBV9 and J is TRBJ1-2; D possibly corresponds to TRBD1 (5 bases). This CDR3 comprises 14 residues. Germline assignment: CDR1 SGDLS and CDR2 YYNGEE. V was clipped by 3 bases and J by 1 base, with 10 bases between them. CDR3 region: CASSEAGLNYGYTF. DNA for the CDR3: TGTGCCAGCAGCGAGGCGGGACTTAACTATGGCTACACCTTC.

J is TRBJ2-1 and V is TRBV27; 8 nucleotides match TRBD1. Germline CDR1 MNHEY, CDR2 SMNVEV (reference sequence). This CDR3 is 14 amino acids long. J gave up 8 bases and V 6 bases, and 9 bases lay outside the gene matches. The CDR3 DNA is TGTGCCAGCAGGGGGACAGGCCGGGGTTATGAGCAGTTCTTC. It translates to CASRGTGRGYEQFF.